The rows below give T cell receptor beta chains drawn from one sample of a study of T cells in Graves' hyperthyroidism and ophthalmopathy. TCRdb redid the calling of the multiplex PCR reads with MiXCR, one entry per CDR3 protein. The sample holds about 420,000 distinct CDR3 sequences, about 15% seen once. Sequenced sample: blood. These receptors were obtained from a woman between 18 and 29 years old with Graves' hyperthyroidism. CDR3s include the opening cysteine and the closing phenylalanine or tryptophan.

V gene	J gene	CDR3 protein
TRBV12-5	TRBJ1-5	CASGLVVSPTVISNQPQHF
TRBV7-9	TRBJ1-2	CASSRTLGSNYGYTF
TRBV29-1	TRBJ2-2	CSVEASNTGNGELFF
TRBV5-1	TRBJ1-3	CASSQETGFSGNTIYF
TRBV6-5	TRBJ2-1	CASSYSKIGPYEQFF
TRBV30	TRBJ1-3	CAWSVGGTSGNTIYF
TRBV7-9	TRBJ2-7	CASSQAGRSYEQYF
TRBV20-1	TRBJ2-7	CSASAETYEQYF
TRBV11-3	TRBJ2-3	CASSLEAASTDTQYF
TRBV12-3/TRBV12-4	TRBJ2-3	CASSSVAGGLTDTQYF
TRBV20-1	TRBJ2-2	CSGYREVTGELFF
TRBV10-3	TRBJ2-5	CASGLAGAEETQYF
TRBV20-1	TRBJ2-1	CSARDVGDEQFF
TRBV6-5	TRBJ2-3	CASSYSGASTDTQYF
TRBV12-3/TRBV12-4	TRBJ1-4	CASSFGTGGTDEKLFF
TRBV18	TRBJ1-1	CASSYGDTEAFF
TRBV11-2	TRBJ2-3	CASSHILGGADTQYF
TRBV5-1	TRBJ2-5	CASSPTEHQETQYF
TRBV12-3/TRBV12-4	TRBJ1-2	CASSLGHRSYGYTF
TRBV29-1	TRBJ1-5	CSVPTGSNQPQHF
TRBV7-8	TRBJ2-5	CASSLAGGPGETQYF
TRBV24-1	TRBJ2-1	CATGDAGFSAYNEQFF